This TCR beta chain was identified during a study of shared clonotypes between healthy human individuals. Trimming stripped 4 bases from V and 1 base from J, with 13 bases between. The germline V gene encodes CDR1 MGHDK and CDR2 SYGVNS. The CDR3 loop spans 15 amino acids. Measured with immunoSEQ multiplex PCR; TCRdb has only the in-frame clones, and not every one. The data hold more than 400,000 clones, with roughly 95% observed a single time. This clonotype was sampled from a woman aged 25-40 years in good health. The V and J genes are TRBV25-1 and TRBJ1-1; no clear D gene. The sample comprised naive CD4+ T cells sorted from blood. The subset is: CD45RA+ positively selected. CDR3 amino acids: CASSALQDTNTEAFF. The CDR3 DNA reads TGTGCCAGCAGTGCCCTCCAGGATACGAACACTGAAGCTTTCTTT.